The text below deals with one TCR beta chain. Original data processing: Estimation of nucleated cell counts was performed using reference gene primer amplification. The repertoire was sequenced with immunoSEQ multiplex PCR; TCRdb's copy has only in-frame clones and lacks some. Clonal size and the V and J genes are those of that table, whereas D and trimming came from the DNA. Here the sample spans tens of thousands of clones, 80% to 90% being singletons. The data derive from a study of blood T cell repertoires in COVID-19. About the research overall: COVID-19 samples from acute and convalescent phases originated in the United States, Italy and Spain. In each case, the material was cDNA or gDNA derived from T cells, B-cell-depleted T cells, or PBMCs.

CDR3 length: 16 residues. Unmatched junction bases numbered 16, after V lost 4 bases and J lost 9 bases. CDR1 and CDR2 (germline): SGHDT, YYEEEE. The source of this sequence is a man aged 60-69 years with acute or convalescent COVID-19. Sequencing used peripheral blood. This chain uses TRBV5-6 with TRBJ1-1; 9 nucleotides align to TRBD1. The CDR3 DNA reads as TGTGCCAGCAGCACCCTAACAGGGGGCCTAACAATGAAAGCTTTCTTT. Protein sequence: CASSTLTGGLTMKAFF.